These 32 T cell receptor beta chains came from one sample sequenced in a study of shared clonotypes between healthy human individuals. Assay: immunoSEQ multiplex PCR; the TCRdb copy retains only in-frame clones and omits some. Of approximately 980,000 clones listed, 70% to 85% are singletons. Sequenced material: memory CD4+ T cells sorted from blood. Specified subset: CD45RA-negative fraction. The receptors shown here come from a man younger than 35 in good health.

The rearrangement joins TRBV6-1 to TRBJ1-5; D remains unclear. V was pared by 8 bases and J by 7 bases, with 9 bases between. The CDR3 has 11 amino acids. CDR1 is MNHNS, CDR2 SASEGT, per germline. The CDR3 bases are TGTGCCAGCCCCTATTTACAGCCCCAGCATTTT. Protein sequence: CASPYLQPQHF.

As for this clone: Other nucleotide sequences in the sample specify the same CDR3. The chain couples TRBV4-3 to TRBJ1-1; D gene uncertain. This CDR3 has 15 amino acids. V was clipped by 1 base and J by 1 base, with 10 bases between them. The germline V gene has CDR1 LGHNA and CDR2 YSLEER. The CDR3 loop reads CASSQVGPGNTEAFF. The CDR3 DNA sequence: TGCGCCAGCAGCCAAGTGGGTCCAGGGAACACTGAAGCTTTCTTT.

The chain combines TRBV2 with TRBJ1-1; maybe TRBD1 (5 bases). V shed 6 bases and J shed 3 bases, with 8 bases lying between them. Germline CDR1 and CDR2: SNHLY and FYNNEI. This CDR3 spans 12 amino acids. The CDR3 DNA reads as TGTGCCAGCAGGGACACATACACTGAAGCTTTCTTT. This translates into CASRDTYTEAFF.

The rearrangement links TRBV18 to TRBJ1-1; D unresolved. CDR1 and CDR2 from the germline V gene are KGHSH and LQKENI. Trimming took off 2 bases at V and 1 base at J, with 5 bases between the two ends. This CDR3 contains 13 residues. In DNA form, the CDR3 reads TGTGCCAGCTCACCATGGGAGAACACTGAAGCTTTCTTT. This codes for CASSPWENTEAFF.

This clone has just a few counts. The chain links TRBV19 to TRBJ1-4; 9 bases agree with TRBD1. The V gene end was trimmed by 6 bases and the J gene end by 7 bases; junction bases not matched to a gene: 6. This CDR3 region has 14 residues. Germline CDR1 LNHDA, CDR2 SQIVND (reference sequence). DNA of the CDR3: TGTGCCAGTAGCAACAGGGGGCTTGGTGAAAAACTGTTTTTT. Encoded protein: CASSNRGLGEKLFF.

V is TRBV4-3 and J is TRBJ1-6; 8 bases are a match to TRBD1. Germline assignment: CDR1 LGHNA and CDR2 YSLEER. V gave up 4 bases and J gave up 7 bases; unmatched junction bases: 6. The CDR3 extends over 15 amino acids. CDR3 amino acids: CASSRYGQGNSPLHF. DNA for the CDR3: TGCGCCAGCAGCCGTTACGGACAGGGAAATTCACCCCTCCACTTT.

The chain combines TRBV18 with TRBJ1-2, with 11 bases identical to TRBD1. After removal of 3 bases from V and 5 bases from J, the junction contained 2 bases not matched to a gene. CDR1 and CDR2 (germline): KGHSH, LQKENI. The CDR3 spans 14 residues. CDR3 sequence reads: CASSPRDRGYGYTF. The CDR3 region has the DNA TGTGCCAGCTCACCTCGGGACAGGGGGTATGGCTACACCTTC.

This clone has a single count. This chain uses TRBV19 with TRBJ1-4; D ambiguous. The CDR3 is 15 residues long. Trimming removed 4 bases from V and 0 bases from J, with 9 bases in between. Looked up from germline, CDR1 is LNHDA and CDR2 is SQIVND (reference sequence). The CDR3, as DNA: TGTGCCAGTAGTAACGCCGTGGCAACTAATGAAAAACTGTTTTTT. This sequence encodes CASSNAVATNEKLFF.

The rearrangement joins TRBV18 to TRBJ1-1; D uncertain. The V end lost 2 bases, the J end lost 5 bases, and 6 bases lay between the germline ends. CDR3 length: 12 amino acids. The V gene's germline CDR1 is KGHSH and CDR2 LQKENI. This chain's CDR3 is CASSPAQTEAFF. Written as DNA, the CDR3 is TGTGCCAGCTCACCAGCCCAGACTGAAGCTTTCTTT.

The V call is TRBV5-1, the J call TRBJ1-1; TRBD1 agrees at 8 bases. Germline V CDR1 and CDR2: SGHRS, YFSETQ. V lost 0 bases and J lost 6; bases outside the gene matches: 10. CDR3 length: 16 residues. The CDR3 region has the DNA TGCGCCAGCAGCTTGGTAGGCAGGGGGCGAGGCGCTGAAGCTTTCTTT. It specifies CASSLVGRGRGAEAFF.

The chain has TRBV21-1 and TRBJ1-1; the table's D call TRBD1 went unverified against the DNA. TRBV21-1 is described as a pseudogene. The CDR3 runs 13 residues. This CDR3 is CASSKRGQLGAFF. As DNA, the CDR3 is TGTGCCAGCAGCAAAAGAGGACAGCTGGGAGCTTTCTTT.

This clone has a count of ten or more. The genes are TRBV11-2 and TRBJ2-1; 10 bases map to TRBD2. Germline CDR1 reads SGHAT; CDR2 reads FQNNGV. V was pared by 6 bases and J by 7 bases, with 9 bases of the junction left unmatched. This CDR3 has 15 amino acids. The CDR3 DNA sequence: TGTGCCAGCAGGCTTCCTAGCGGGAGTCGGAATGAGCAGTTCTTC. It encodes CASRLPSGSRNEQFF.

In its sample, this clone was seen many times. The rearrangement joins TRBV19 to TRBJ1-5, with 9 bases that match TRBD1. The CDR3 runs to 16 residues. J lost 6 bases, V lost 1 base, and 7 bases had no gene match. Germline V gene lookup returns CDR1 LNHDA and CDR2 SQIVND (reference sequence). The CDR3 nucleotides read TGTGCCAGTAGTATAGCAGGCGGGACAGGGTTTCAGCCCCAGCATTTT. Amino acids: CASSIAGGTGFQPQHF.

The chain is built from TRBV7-2 and TRBJ2-5; D remains ambiguous. Germline V gene data show CDR1 as SGHTA and CDR2 as FQGNSA. The V and J ends lost 1 base and 6 bases respectively, with 9 bases between them. CDR3 length: 13 amino acids. The CDR3 DNA is TGTGCCAGCAGCTTAGGGGTAGAAAAGACCCAGTACTTC. Amino acid sequence: CASSLGVEKTQYF.

The gene calls are TRBV30 and TRBJ1-6; unclear D gene. The ends were cut back, 5 bases at V and 5 bases at J, with 13 bases in the middle. The CDR3 is 14 amino acids. Looked up from germline, CDR1 is GTSNPN and CDR2 is SVGIG (reference sequence). This CDR3 reads CAWGSGKDNSPLHF. The CDR3 DNA reads TGTGCCTGGGGCTCGGGGAAGGATAATTCACCCCTCCACTTT.

The chain joins TRBV6-4 to TRBJ2-1; 7 nucleotides align to TRBD1. J gave up 2 bases and V 0 bases, and 4 bases lay outside the gene matches. The CDR3 has 16 amino acids. Germline CDR1 is MRHNA and CDR2 is SNTAGT. The CDR3 loop reads CASSDSKGATYNEQFF. As DNA, the CDR3 is TGTGCCAGCAGTGACTCGAAGGGGGCGACCTACAATGAGCAGTTCTTC.

This clone was seen only once. A single base is all that separates this from a far larger clone, so a read error is likely. The conserved phenylalanine or tryptophan normally closing the CDR3 is absent here, so this likely arose from a read error. It is unclear where the CDR3 begins or ends on the DNA, so no DNA is shown, and the CDR3 is as TCRdb lists it. The chain combines TRBV6-5 with TRBJ2-7; the D call of TRBD2 is as the table states it, not checked on the DNA. The CDR3 is 12 amino acids long, termini counted. Germline lookup yields CDR1 MNHEY and CDR2 SVGAGI. The CDR3 is CASSSPGGVKYS.

The V gene is TRBV2, the J gene TRBJ2-7; TRBD1 matches 7 bases. Germline CDR1 SNHLY, CDR2 FYNNEI. J gave up 5 bases and V 6 bases, and 10 bases lay outside the gene matches. The CDR3 totals 14 residues. The CDR3 bases are TGTGCCAGCAGGCGGACAGGAGGTGGTGACGAGCAGTACTTC. Translating it yields CASRRTGGGDEQYF.

The chain couples TRBV5-1 to TRBJ2-7; TRBD2 is a possible D gene (6 bases). Germline loops: CDR1 SGHRS, CDR2 YFSETQ. The CDR3 loop spans 13 amino acids. The V end was cut by 1 base, the J end by 3 bases, with 8 bases between. The DNA for the CDR3 is TGCGCCAGCAGCTTGCCTAGCGACTACGAGCAGTACTTC. It is translated as CASSLPSDYEQYF.

The V gene is TRBV7-8, the J gene TRBJ2-3, with D perhaps given as TRBD1 or TRBD2 (5 bases each). V was trimmed by 1 base and J by 0 bases, leaving 11 bases between them. Germline-derived CDR1 and CDR2 are SGHVS and FQNEAQ. This CDR3 spans 16 amino acids. The CDR3 DNA is TGTGCCAGCAGCTTAGGATGGGGGTACAGCACAGATACGCAGTATTTT. Translation gives CASSLGWGYSTDTQYF.

This clone occurred once. The chain is built from TRBV9 and TRBJ2-3, with D unresolved. The germline CDR1 and CDR2 sequences are SGDLS and YYNGEE. The CDR3 runs 15 residues. Trimming left V 0 bases short and J 2 bases short, with 10 bases between. In DNA, the CDR3 is TGTGCCAGCAGCGTAGGTGCCCCCAACACAGATACGCAGTATTTT. Translating gives CASSVGAPNTDTQYF. Looking up the rest from reference TRBV9 and TRBJ2-3 gives the full variable domain: DSGVTQTPKHLITATGQRVTLRCSPRSGDLSVYWYQQSLDQGLQFLIQYYNGEERAKGNILERFSAQQFPDLHSELNLSSLELGDSALYFCASSVGAPNTDTQYFGPGTRLTVL.

This clone was picked up a small number of times. The gene calls are TRBV30 and TRBJ1-5; 7 nucleotides line up with TRBD1. With V trimmed by 5 bases and J by 3 bases, 7 bases remained unmatched. In germline, CDR1 is GTSNPN, CDR2 SVGIG (reference sequence). The CDR3 runs to 14 residues. The CDR3 region is CAWSVDRANQPQHF. The DNA for the CDR3 is TGTGCCTGGTCTGTCGACAGGGCCAATCAGCCCCAGCATTTT.

The V gene is TRBV7-9, the J gene TRBJ2-2, with TRBD1 matching over 8 bases. With V trimmed by 4 bases and J by 1 base, 2 bases remained unmatched. CDR1 and CDR2 (germline): SEHNR, FQNEAQ (reference sequence). The CDR3 extends over 15 amino acids. CDR3 nucleotides: TGTGCCAGCAGCTGGGGACAGGTGAACACCGGGGAGCTGTTTTTT. Protein product: CASSWGQVNTGELFF.

This clone has only a few counts. The chain is built from TRBV7-9 and TRBJ2-1; D remains unclear. CDR3 size: 11 residues. Germline V gene lookup returns CDR1 SEHNR and CDR2 FQNEAQ (reference sequence). Trimming took 7 bases from V and 7 from J, leaving 8 bases between them. This CDR3 is CASTVGNEQFF. CDR3 bases: TGTGCCAGCACCGTGGGGAATGAGCAGTTCTTC. Looking up the rest from reference TRBV7-9 and TRBJ2-1 gives the full variable domain: DTGVSQNPRHKITKRGQNVTFRCDPISEHNRLYWYRQTLGQGPEFLTYFQNEAQLEKSRLLSDRFSAERPKGSFSTLEIQRTEQGDSAMYLCASTVGNEQFFGPGTRLTVL.

This chain links TRBV28 with TRBJ1-2; 7 bases agree with TRBD1. CDR1 and CDR2 from the germline V gene are MDHEN and SYDVKM. V shed 5 bases and J 4 bases; nucleotides not matched to a gene: 7. The CDR3 consists of 14 residues. As DNA, the CDR3 is TGTGCCAGCAGTGGTGCGGGACAGTTCTATGGCTACACCTTC. This gives the protein CASSGAGQFYGYTF.

The V gene is TRBV10-3, the J gene TRBJ1-2; no definite D call. Trimming took off 7 bases at V and 3 bases at J, with 12 bases between the two ends. Germline V gene data show CDR1 as ENHRY and CDR2 as SYGVKD. CDR3 size: 13 residues. The CDR3 bases are TGTGCCATCACCAACCAGACTCACTATGGCTACACCTTC. Protein product: CAITNQTHYGYTF.

The CDR3 spells CAWGIGQGSNEKLFF. For the CDR3, the DNA is TGTGCCTGGGGTATTGGACAGGGATCTAATGAAAAACTGTTTTTT. This chain uses TRBV30 with TRBJ1-4, with TRBD1 identical over 8 bases. The CDR3 is 15 amino acids. Germline values: CDR1 GTSNPN, CDR2 SVGIG (reference sequence). The junction had 8 bases not matched to a gene; V was cut back by 5 bases and J by 3 bases.

V usage is TRBV2 and J usage is TRBJ2-5, with D perhaps TRBD2 (7 bases). The CDR3 contains 14 residues. Per germline, CDR1 SNHLY and CDR2 FYNNEI. V was pared by 8 bases and J by 2 bases, with 15 bases between. CDR3 bases: TGTGCCAGCGGTTGGGGGGGCCCTCAAGAGACCCAGTACTTC. It yields the protein CASGWGGPQETQYF. Full variable domain (missing parts from reference TRBV2 and TRBJ2-5): EPEVTQTPSHQVTQMGQEVILRCVPISNHLYFYWYRQILGQKVEFLVSFYNNEISEKSEIFDDQFSVERPDGSNFTLKIRSTKLEDSAMYFCASGWGGPQETQYFGPGTRLLVL.

This rearrangement joins TRBV5-5 to TRBJ1-2; D might be TRBD1 (6 bases). The V gene lost 5 bases and the J gene lost 7 bases, with 12 bases spanning the gap. This CDR3 has 12 residues. Per the germline V gene, CDR1 is SGHKS and CDR2 is YYEKEE (reference sequence). The CDR3 reads CASSTGSGGYTF. The CDR3, as DNA: TGTGCCAGCAGTACAGGGTCCGGTGGCTACACCTTC.

The rearrangement joins TRBV29-1 to TRBJ2-2; D gene ambiguous. Germline V gene sequence: CDR1 SQVTM, CDR2 ANQGSEA. Trimming took 5 bases from V and 6 from J, leaving 10 bases between them. The CDR3 is 12 residues long. The CDR3 region has the DNA TGCAGCGTTAGTCCGGGCGCCGGGGAGCTGTTTTTT. The encoded protein is CSVSPGAGELFF.

The rearrangement links TRBV19 to TRBJ1-6; 10 nucleotides line up with TRBD1. The CDR3 runs to 16 residues. Per the germline V gene, CDR1 is LNHDA and CDR2 is SQIVND (reference sequence). V lost 3 bases to trimming and J lost 10 bases; unmatched junction nucleotides: 9. This CDR3 reads CASSISGTGARSPLHF. DNA of the CDR3: TGTGCCAGTAGTATTAGCGGGACAGGGGCTCGATCACCCCTCCACTTT.

This chain uses TRBV10-3 with TRBJ1-5, with unresolved D. Germline V gene data show CDR1 as ENHRY and CDR2 as SYGVKD. CDR3 length: 12 residues. V gave up 3 bases and J gave up 7 bases, with 7 bases separating them. The CDR3 loop reads CAISDPGQPQHF. DNA of the CDR3: TGTGCCATCAGTGACCCCGGGCAGCCCCAGCATTTT.